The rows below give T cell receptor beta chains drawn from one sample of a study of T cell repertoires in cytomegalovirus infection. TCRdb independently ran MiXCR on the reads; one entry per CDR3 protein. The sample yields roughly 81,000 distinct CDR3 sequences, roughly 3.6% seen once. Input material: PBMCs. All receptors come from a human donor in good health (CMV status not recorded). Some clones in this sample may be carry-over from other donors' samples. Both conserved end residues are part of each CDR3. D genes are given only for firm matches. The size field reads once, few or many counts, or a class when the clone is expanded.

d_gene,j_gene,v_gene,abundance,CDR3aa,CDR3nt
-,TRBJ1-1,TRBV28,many,CASRNTGLNAEAFF,TGTGCCAGCAGGAACACAGGGTTGAACGCTGAAGCTTTCTTT
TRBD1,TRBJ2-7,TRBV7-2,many,CASSSRPGTAYEQYF,TGTGCCAGCAGCTCCAGACCGGGGACAGCCTACGAGCAGTACTTC
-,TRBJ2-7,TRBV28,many,CASRPQGGSSYEQYF,TGTGCCAGCAGGCCACAGGGCGGAAGCTCCTACGAGCAGTACTTC
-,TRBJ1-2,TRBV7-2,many,CASSFQGGGYGYTF,TGTGCCAGCAGCTTCCAGGGAGGGGGCTATGGCTACACCTTC
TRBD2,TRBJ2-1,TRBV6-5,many,CASSYPAGVGNEQFF,TGTGCCAGCAGTTACCCAGCGGGGGTAGGAAATGAGCAGTTCTTC
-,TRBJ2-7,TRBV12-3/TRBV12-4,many,CASSLKAGLEQYF,TGTGCCAGCAGTTTGAAGGCAGGCCTCGAGCAGTACTTC
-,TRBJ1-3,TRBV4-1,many,CASSRDGGRGNTIYF,TGCGCCAGCAGCCGCGATGGCGGACGGGGAAACACCATATATTTT
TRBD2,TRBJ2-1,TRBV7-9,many,CASRQRSLRGGPSSYNEQFF,TGTGCCAGCAGGCAAAGGTCCCTGCGGGGGGGCCCAAGCTCCTACAATGAGCAGTTCTTC
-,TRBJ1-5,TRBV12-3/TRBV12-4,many,CASSFRVDNQPQHF,TGTGCCAGCAGTTTCAGGGTGGACAATCAGCCCCAGCATTTT
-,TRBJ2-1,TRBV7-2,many,CASSYRAQAYNEQFF,TGTGCCAGCAGCTACCGGGCCCAGGCCTACAATGAGCAGTTCTTC
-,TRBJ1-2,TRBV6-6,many,CASSRNRIGYTF,TGTGCCAGCAGCCGGAACAGGATTGGCTACACCTTC
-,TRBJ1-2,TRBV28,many,CASSSPRQDYGYTF,TGTGCCAGCAGCTCCCCACGACAGGACTATGGCTACACCTTC
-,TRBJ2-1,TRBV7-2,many,CASSLRASMYGNEQFF,TGTGCCAGCAGCTTAAGAGCTAGCATGTACGGCAATGAGCAGTTCTTC
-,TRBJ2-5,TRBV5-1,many,CASSLMSGVAETQYF,TGCGCCAGCAGCTTGATGTCAGGGGTAGCGGAGACCCAGTACTTC
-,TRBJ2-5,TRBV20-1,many,CSARRGVAGETQYF,TGCAGTGCCCGGAGGGGAGTGGCGGGGGAGACCCAGTACTTC
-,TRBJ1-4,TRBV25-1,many,CASSERGATNEKLFF,TGTGCCAGCAGTGAAAGGGGTGCAACTAATGAAAAACTGTTTTTT